A selection of T cell receptor beta chains follows, all from one sample in a study of cytomegalovirus exposure and HLA in healthy donors. Here immunoSEQ multiplex PCR was the method, and the copy in TCRdb shows in-frame clones only, minus some. The sample yields 120,000 or so clones, 80% seen once. The sample taken for sequencing was PBMCs. These TCRs come from a man aged 25 to 45 in good health and CMV-seropositive. CDR3s include the opening cysteine and the closing phenylalanine or tryptophan.

V gene	J gene	CDR3 length	CDR3 protein
TRBV19	TRBJ1-1	12	CASSIGNGEAFF
TRBV6-5	TRBJ1-2	15	CASSYGGGNNYGYTF
TRBV2	TRBJ1-2	13	CASSGQTWDGYTF
TRBV11-3	TRBJ2-2	14	CASSRDSRTGELFF
TRBV7-9	TRBJ1-1	18	CASSLGYKDRGDLLGAFF
TRBV4-1	TRBJ1-5	16	CASSREGGVGNQPQHF
TRBV6-5	TRBJ1-1	14	CASSYGASGAEAFF
TRBV30	TRBJ1-1	11	CAWSPLAEAFF
TRBV21-1	TRBJ1-2	18	CASSKGVGQDLSNYGYTF
TRBV5-6	TRBJ1-4	16	CASSLGLRDTNEKLFF
TRBV13	TRBJ2-3	16	CASSLPRQGSTDTQYF
TRBV5-1	TRBJ2-3	15	CASSLEGGGIRTQYF
TRBV5-1	TRBJ1-1	15	CASSHGQGADTEAFF
TRBV6-5	TRBJ1-5	14	CASSGGASNQPQHF
TRBV5-1	TRBJ2-3	20	CASSVGTGGELAGDTDTQYF
TRBV27	TRBJ1-5	15	CASSLWGGSNQPQHF
TRBV6-4	TRBJ1-2	13	CASSETGRGGYTF
TRBV5-6	TRBJ1-4	13	CASSLVIDEKLFF
TRBV13	TRBJ2-7	14	CASSVGGISYEQYF
TRBV30	TRBJ1-5	18	CAWSDGTAGVYSNQPQHF